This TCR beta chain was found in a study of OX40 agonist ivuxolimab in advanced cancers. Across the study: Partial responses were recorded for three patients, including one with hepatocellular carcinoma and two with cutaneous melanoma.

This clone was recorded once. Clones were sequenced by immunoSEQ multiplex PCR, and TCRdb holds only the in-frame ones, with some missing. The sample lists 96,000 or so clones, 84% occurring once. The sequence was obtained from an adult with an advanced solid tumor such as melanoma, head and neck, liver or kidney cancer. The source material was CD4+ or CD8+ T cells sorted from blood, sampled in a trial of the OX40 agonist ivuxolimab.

CDR3 sequence reads: CASTTAARGEQYF. Written as DNA, the CDR3 is TGTGCCAGCACCACCGCCGCCCGGGGAGAGCAGTACTTC. The J gene is TRBJ2-7, the V gene TRBV11-2; a weak D match, TRBD2 (5 bases). Trimming left V 7 bases short and J 7 bases short, with 17 bases between. The CDR3 runs 13 residues. The germline gives CDR1 SGHAT, CDR2 FQNNGV. Full variable domain (remainder filled in from reference TRBV11-2 and TRBJ2-7): EAGVAQSPRYKIIEKRQSVAFWCNPISGHATLYWYQQILGQGPKLLIQFQNNGVVDDSQLPKDRFSAERLKGVDSTLKIQPAKLEDSAVYLCASTTAARGEQYFGPGTRLTVT.